The 26 T cell receptor beta chains reported below all come from one sample, sequenced in a study of blood T cell repertoires in COVID-19. Libraries were prepared by immunoSEQ multiplex PCR; TCRdb keeps only in-frame clonotypes and omits some of them. The table includes more than 200,000 clones, 88% detected once. What was sequenced was peripheral blood. The receptor set was obtained from a human donor in a cohort sampled during active COVID-19.

V usage is TRBV5-1 and J usage is TRBJ2-1; the D gene is possibly TRBD2 (6 bases). V was trimmed by 0 bases and J by 5 bases, leaving 15 bases between them. The CDR3 has 16 residues. Germline V gene data show CDR1 as SGHRS and CDR2 as YFSETQ. The CDR3 coding sequence is TGCGCCAGCAGCTTGGTCGGCGGGATGAATAACAATGAGCAGTTCTTC. It yields the protein CASSLVGGMNNNEQFF.

This chain joins TRBV3-1 (or the pseudogene TRBV3-2) and TRBJ2-7; TRBD2 aligns across 9 bases. Looked up from germline, CDR1 is LGHDT and CDR2 is YNNKEL (reference sequence). The CDR3 is 14 residues long. V shed 9 bases, J shed 2 bases, and the junction held 8 bases outside the gene matches. In nucleotides, the CDR3 is TGTGCCAGTTCAGCGGGGGGACCTACCTACGAGCAGTACTTC. It encodes CASSAGGPTYEQYF.

The chain employs TRBV7-9 and TRBJ2-7; 10 bases map to TRBD2. V shed 5 bases, J shed 0 bases, and the junction held 16 bases outside the gene matches. CDR1 is SEHNR, CDR2 FQNEAQ, per germline (reference sequence). The length of the CDR3 is 19 residues. This CDR3 is CASSPPQREGPNPSYEQYF. The CDR3 nucleotides are TGTGCCAGCAGCCCCCCCCAGCGGGAGGGCCCAAACCCCTCCTACGAGCAGTACTTC.

The V and J genes are TRBV6-5 and TRBJ1-2; a possible D gene is TRBD1 (5 bases). The length of the CDR3 is 13 residues. V was cut by 10 bases and J by 8 bases, with 20 bases left in between. Germline lookup yields CDR1 MNHEY and CDR2 SVGAGI. The CDR3 DNA follows: TGTGCCACCCTGGGACTCCCACCCTGGGGCTACACCTTC. Translating gives CATLGLPPWGYTF.

V and J are TRBV4-3 and TRBJ2-5; maybe TRBD1 (5 bases). This CDR3 comprises 16 residues. CDR1 and CDR2 (germline): LGHNA, YSLEER. Trimming pared 4 bases from V and 1 base from J, leaving 16 bases between. The CDR3 loop is CASSRPLDSTQETQYF. The CDR3 DNA reads TGCGCCAGCAGCCGGCCCCTAGACAGTACCCAAGAGACCCAGTACTTC.

This sequence joins TRBV19 and TRBJ1-1; tentatively, D is TRBD1 (6 bases). The CDR3 extends over 16 amino acids. Trimming pared 3 bases from V and 5 bases from J, leaving 19 bases between. Per germline, CDR1 LNHDA and CDR2 SQIVND (reference sequence). DNA of the CDR3: TGTGCCAGTAGTATTCATGGCGGAGGGGGGGAGACTGAAGCTTTCTTT. Translation: CASSIHGGGGETEAFF.

This rearrangement joins TRBV7-2 to TRBJ2-7; the match to TRBD2 covers 7 bases. V was pared by 6 bases and J by 4 bases, with 12 bases of the junction left unmatched. The CDR3 totals 15 residues. Germline lookup yields CDR1 SGHTA and CDR2 FQGNSA. CDR3 protein: CASRKRAGAGYEQYF. DNA for the CDR3: TGTGCCAGCAGGAAGAGGGCGGGAGCAGGGTACGAGCAGTACTTC.

V is TRBV7-9 and J is TRBJ1-5; 11 bases agree with TRBD1. Germline CDR1 is SEHNR and CDR2 is FQNEAQ (reference sequence). The CDR3 consists of 16 residues. The V segment lost 4 bases and the J segment 2 bases; nucleotides outside the gene matches: 4. The CDR3: CASSSRGQGGNQPQHF. DNA for the CDR3: TGTGCCAGCAGCTCGAGGGGACAGGGGGGCAATCAGCCCCAGCATTTT.

The CDR3 DNA sequence: TGTGCCAGCAGCGGACAGAACTCTGGGGCCAACGTCCTGACTTTC. Protein: CASSGQNSGANVLTF. The chain couples TRBV9 to TRBJ2-6; the D gene is possibly TRBD1 (5 bases). V lost 3 bases and J lost 0, with 7 bases in between. The CDR3 contains 15 residues. Looked up from germline, CDR1 is SGDLS and CDR2 is YYNGEE.

For the CDR3, the DNA is TGTGCCAGCAGTTCGACAGGGGGGAGCTACGAGCAGTACTTC. Translating it yields CASSSTGGSYEQYF. J is TRBJ2-7 and V is TRBV6-5; 9 nucleotides agree with TRBD1. The CDR3 sequence is 14 residues long. Germline V CDR1 and CDR2: MNHEY, SVGAGI. Trimming removed 4 bases from V and 3 bases from J; junction bases left unmatched: 4.

This clone was counted a single time. The chain employs TRBV7-8 and TRBJ2-2; a weak D match, TRBD1 (6 bases). CDR1 and CDR2 from the germline V gene are SGHVS and FQNEAQ. V was trimmed by 6 bases and J by 5 bases, leaving 16 bases between them. This CDR3 has 15 residues. The CDR3 spells CASRPTGFGTGELFF. For the CDR3, the DNA is TGTGCCAGCAGACCCACAGGGTTTGGGACCGGGGAGCTGTTTTTT.

This chain joins TRBV6-6 and TRBJ2-5; no firm D call. CDR3 length equals 12 residues. Trimming shortened V by 5 bases and J by 3 bases, and 7 bases separated the two germline ends. The V gene's germline CDR1 is MNHNY and CDR2 SVGAGI (reference sequence). The DNA for the CDR3 is TGTGCCAGCAGTCCTTTCGAAGAGACCCAGTACTTC. It specifies CASSPFEETQYF.

The table lists this clone with a few counts. The rearrangement uses TRBV7-9 and TRBJ1-2; no definite D call. The CDR3 is 16 residues long. Germline values: CDR1 SEHNR, CDR2 FQNEAQ (reference sequence). Trimming removed 7 bases at V and 5 bases at J, with 23 bases between. The CDR3 coding sequence is TGTGCCAGCAACCCTCCAAGTCCGGCAGGCTGGTATGGCTACACCTTC. Amino acids: CASNPPSPAGWYGYTF.

The chain joins TRBV7-9 to TRBJ1-1, with D possibly being TRBD1 (5 bases). The germline V gene has CDR1 SEHNR and CDR2 FQNEAQ (reference sequence). CDR3 size: 16 residues. V lost 2 bases and J lost 0, with 13 bases in between. As DNA, the CDR3 is TGTGCCAGCAGCTTACCCAGGGCTAAAGTGAACACTGAAGCTTTCTTT. Protein product: CASSLPRAKVNTEAFF.

The J gene is TRBJ2-7, the V gene TRBV6-1; no firm D call. Germline CDR1 MNHNS, CDR2 SASEGT. V was trimmed by 2 bases and J by 2 bases, leaving 4 bases between them. The CDR3 consists of 12 residues. Here the CDR3 reads CASSEFTYEQYF. CDR3 DNA: TGTGCCAGCAGTGAATTCACCTACGAGCAGTACTTC.

The J gene is TRBJ1-2, the V gene TRBV4-3; 9 nucleotides line up with TRBD1. The CDR3 runs to 14 residues. V shed 1 base and J 5 bases; nucleotides not matched to a gene: 2. Looked up from germline, CDR1 is LGHNA and CDR2 is YSLEER. CDR3 sequence reads: CASSQVGQGYGYTF. CDR3 nucleotide sequence: TGCGCCAGCAGCCAAGTAGGACAGGGGTATGGCTACACCTTC.

This clone has just a few counts. V is TRBV12-3 or TRBV12-4 and J is TRBJ1-3, with D unresolved. V shed 3 bases and J shed 10 bases, with 10 bases lying between them. The CDR3 consists of 12 residues. CDR3 loop: CASSFTLRTIYF. DNA for the CDR3: TGTGCCAGCAGTTTTACGTTGAGGACCATATATTTT.

The chain carries TRBV7-2 and TRBJ2-1; 8 nucleotides match TRBD1. Trimming removed 1 base from V and 7 bases from J; junction bases left unmatched: 6. The CDR3 length is 15 residues. Germline V CDR1 and CDR2: SGHTA, FQGNSA. The CDR3 DNA sequence: TGTGCCAGCAGCTTAGGGTCAGGGGGCTCGAATGAGCAGTTCTTC. Translation: CASSLGSGGSNEQFF.

This clone was counted a single time. The V and J genes are TRBV6-5 and TRBJ1-5; no clear D gene. The CDR3 consists of 15 residues. The germline gives CDR1 MNHEY, CDR2 SVGAGI. Trimming removed 5 bases from V and 0 bases from J, with 11 bases in between. CDR3 sequence: CASSRSPFSNQPQHF. CDR3 nucleotide sequence: TGTGCCAGCAGTAGGAGCCCCTTTAGCAATCAGCCCCAGCATTTT.

The chain carries TRBV2 and TRBJ1-5; D possibly corresponds to TRBD1 (6 bases). The CDR3 has 17 residues. V lost 0 bases and J 0 bases, leaving 12 bases between the germline ends. Germline CDR1 is SNHLY and CDR2 is FYNNEI. CDR3 in amino acids: CASSEARTDYSNQPQHF. In nucleotides, the CDR3 is TGTGCCAGCAGTGAAGCCCGGACAGACTATAGCAATCAGCCCCAGCATTTT. The complete variable domain, with remaining parts taken from reference TRBV2 and TRBJ1-5, reads EPEVTQTPSHQVTQMGQEVILRCVPISNHLYFYWYRQILGQKVEFLVSFYNNEISEKSEIFDDQFSVERPDGSNFTLKIRSTKLEDSAMYFCASSEARTDYSNQPQHFGDGTRLSIL.

This clone was observed once. The DNA of the CDR3 is TGCGCCAGCACCGGGGACAGCTCCTACGAGCAGTACTTC. Translating it yields CASTGDSSYEQYF. The chain employs TRBV10-2 and TRBJ2-7; 7 positions agree with TRBD1. Germline-derived CDR1 and CDR2 are WSHSY and SAAADI. The trim removed 7 bases at V and 0 bases at J, leaving 3 bases unmatched. This CDR3 contains 13 residues.

The genes are TRBV6-5 and TRBJ2-1; the match to TRBD2 covers 7 bases. Per germline, CDR1 MNHEY and CDR2 SVGAGI. Trimming at V came to 5 bases and at J to 2 bases, leaving 6 bases not matched to a gene. This CDR3 comprises 15 residues. The DNA for the CDR3 is TGTGCCAGCAGTCGGACTAGTCACACCTACAATGAGCAGTTCTTC. This codes for CASSRTSHTYNEQFF.

This clone was recorded a few times. The V call is TRBV7-6, the J call TRBJ2-3, with TRBD2 matching 8 bases. The CDR3 is 15 amino acids. Germline loops: CDR1 SGHVS, CDR2 FNYEAQ. V gave up 1 base and J gave up 2 bases; unmatched junction bases: 2. The chain's CDR3 is CASSLERGLTDTQYF. Written as DNA, the CDR3 is TGTGCCAGCAGCTTAGAGCGGGGGCTCACAGATACGCAGTATTTT.

The chain recombines TRBV4-3 with TRBJ2-3; 9 bases align to TRBD1. CDR3 length: 15 residues. Trimming at V came to 5 bases and at J to 5 bases, leaving 8 bases not matched to a gene. Germline loops: CDR1 LGHNA, CDR2 YSLEER. Here the CDR3 reads CASSGRDRARDTQYF. CDR3 in DNA: TGCGCCAGCAGCGGCCGGGACAGGGCAAGAGATACGCAGTATTTT.

This clone was counted once. The rearrangement uses TRBV19 and TRBJ2-6; D possibly corresponds to TRBD2 (5 bases). This CDR3 has 16 residues. V was shortened by 3 bases and J by 4 bases, with 13 bases between the two germline ends. Germline-derived CDR1 and CDR2 are LNHDA and SQIVND (reference sequence). The CDR3, as DNA: TGTGCCAGTAGTATGAGCGGAGCGAGCGGGGCCAACGTCCTGACTTTC. It codes for CASSMSGASGANVLTF. The full variable domain, its missing parts supplied by reference TRBV19 and TRBJ2-6, is DGGITQSPKYLFRKEGQNVTLSCEQNLNHDAMYWYRQDPGQGLRLIYYSQIVNDFQKGDIAEGYSVSREKKESFPLTVTSAQKNPTAFYLCASSMSGASGANVLTFGAGSRLTVL.

The CDR3 loop reads CASSLGGLMNTEAFF. The CDR3 DNA reads TGTGCCAGCAGCTTAGGGGGACTCATGAACACTGAAGCTTTCTTT. The gene calls are TRBV7-2 and TRBJ1-1; TRBD1 might be the D (5 bases). Germline V gives CDR1 SGHTA, CDR2 FQGNSA. Trimming removed 1 base at V and 0 bases at J, with 9 bases between. CDR3 length: 15 residues.